This is a list of T cell receptor beta chains from one sample in a study of T cell repertoires in cytomegalovirus infection. No antigen is known for these receptors. MiXCR, applied by TCRdb to the reads, yields one record per CDR3 protein. This table holds approximately 910,000 distinct CDR3 sequences, 30% to 40% found once. This material consisted of cultured CD8+ T cells from PBMCs, taken from culture after CMV antigen stimulation. These receptors all come from a human donor in good health (CMV status not recorded). Some clones in this sample may be carry-over from other donors' samples. Both conserved end residues are part of each CDR3. The order of the fields is D gene, V gene, J gene, clone size, CDR3 DNA, CDR3 protein. D genes are given only for firm matches. Only some rows state a clone size, as once, few, many or a class for expanded clones.

NA	TRBV6-1	TRBJ1-3	few	TGTGCCAGCAGCCAGGTCGACTCTGGAAACACCATATATTTT	CASSQVDSGNTIYF
TRBD1	TRBV7-9	TRBJ2-5	few	TGTGCCAGCAGCCCGGGGGACAGGCCTCAAGAGACCCAGTACTTC	CASSPGDRPQETQYF
NA	TRBV24-1	TRBJ2-2	NA	TGTGCCACCAGTGACCGCGGACAGACGAACACCGGGGAGCTGTTTTTT	CATSDRGQTNTGELFF
TRBD1	TRBV11-2	TRBJ2-1	NA	TGTGCCAGAGACTCCCGGGAGACAGGGGGGCGTCATGAGCAGTTCTTC	CARDSRETGGRHEQFF
NA	TRBV11-2	TRBJ2-2	many	TGTGCCAGCAGCTTATGGCCGGAATCGAACACCGGGGAGCTGTTTTTT	CASSLWPESNTGELFF
NA	TRBV7-6	TRBJ1-6	NA	TGTGCCAGCGGGTCGGAATATAATTCACCCCTCCACTTT	CASGSEYNSPLHF
NA	TRBV9	TRBJ2-2	NA	TGTGCCAGCAGCGTTCGGGGCCAATATCGTACCGGGGAGCTGTTTTTT	CASSVRGQYRTGELFF
TRBD2	TRBV6-2/TRBV6-3	TRBJ2-2	NA	TGTGCCAGCAGTTACGCCGGGACTAGCGAAGCCGGGGAGCTGTTTTTT	CASSYAGTSEAGELFF
NA	TRBV6-2/TRBV6-3	TRBJ1-1	NA	TGTGCCAGCAGTTACTCCCGGGGGTTGACTGAAGCTTTCTTT	CASSYSRGLTEAFF
NA	TRBV12-3/TRBV12-4	TRBJ2-5	NA	TGTGCCACCTCGGGCTCGAGGGGGCGGGATCAAGAGACCCAGTACTTC	CATSGSRGRDQETQYF
NA	TRBV7-2	TRBJ2-3	many	TGTGCCAGCAGTCCCCTGGGCACAGATACGCAGTATTTT	CASSPLGTDTQYF
NA	TRBV6-5	TRBJ2-1	NA	TGTGCCAGCAGTTCTCGCTTCTACAATGAGCAGTTCTTC	CASSSRFYNEQFF
TRBD2	TRBV5-4	TRBJ2-5	NA	TGTGCCAGCAGCTTGGTGGCTAGCGGGGCGGAGACCCAGTACTTC	CASSLVASGAETQYF
TRBD2	TRBV7-6	TRBJ2-2	NA	TGTGCCAGCTTTGGCGGGACTAACCAGGGCACCGGGGAGCTGTTTTTT	CASFGGTNQGTGELFF
TRBD2	TRBV7-9	TRBJ2-1	few	TGTGCCAGCAGCGCCAAGTCGGGTGCTAGCGGGGGGAAGTTGAGGAATGAGCAGTTCTTC	CASSAKSGASGGKLRNEQFF
NA	TRBV4-3	TRBJ2-1	NA	TGCGCCAGCAGCCAAAGAGTTGACGTCTATGAGCAGTTCTTC	CASSQRVDVYEQFF
TRBD1	TRBV29-1	TRBJ1-2	few	TGCAGCGTTGAGCTGACAGGGGGAAGATCAAACTATGGCTACACCTTC	CSVELTGGRSNYGYTF
TRBD1	TRBV10-1	TRBJ1-5	few	TGCGCCAGCAGTGAGCACCTGGACAGGGAGGGCAATCAGCCCCAGCATTTT	CASSEHLDREGNQPQHF
TRBD2	TRBV7-2	TRBJ2-5	NA	TGTGCCAGCAGTACCGGGGGGGCGCGAGAGACCCAGTACTTC	CASSTGGARETQYF
TRBD1	TRBV4-1	TRBJ2-6	NA	TGCGCCAGCAGCCAGAGGGACAGGGAACTCTCTGGGGCCAACGTCCTGACTTTC	CASSQRDRELSGANVLTF
NA	TRBV6-6	TRBJ1-1	NA	TGTGCCAGCAGGTCGGAACGGGATCGAGATGACACTGAAGCTTTCTTT	CASRSERDRDDTEAFF
NA	TRBV20-1	TRBJ2-1	NA	TGCAGTGCTAGACAACCTATGGAGTTCTTC	CSARQPMEFF
NA	TRBV3-1	TRBJ1-1	few	TGTGCCAGCAGCCAAGTCTGGCAAAATTCGGGGAACACTGAAGCTTTCTTT	CASSQVWQNSGNTEAFF
TRBD2	TRBV7-2	TRBJ2-1	NA	TGTGCCAGCAGCCGGATTGGGGGGGGGTACAATGAGCAGTTCTTC	CASSRIGGGYNEQFF
NA	TRBV29-1	TRBJ2-6	few	TGCAGCGTTGAACACAGAGCCTCTGGGGCCAACGTCCTGACTTTC	CSVEHRASGANVLTF
NA	TRBV11-2	TRBJ2-3	NA	TGTGCCAGCAGCTTAGCCCGGTTTGGCGAACTTAGCACAGATACGCAGTATTTT	CASSLARFGELSTDTQYF
NA	TRBV12-3/TRBV12-4	TRBJ2-7	few	TGTGCCAGCAGTACCCGACGCGTCTCCTACGAGCAGTACTTC	CASSTRRVSYEQYF
NA	TRBV27	TRBJ1-5	NA	TGTGCCAGCAGGCCAAGGGGGTCGTTCACCCAGCCCCAGCATTTT	CASRPRGSFTQPQHF
NA	TRBV19	TRBJ2-2	NA	TGTGCCAGTAGTCCCCTGAGTGAGATGAACACCGGGGAGCTGTTTTTT	CASSPLSEMNTGELFF
TRBD2	TRBV12-3/TRBV12-4	TRBJ2-1	few	TGTGCCAGCAGCTCATCCAAGGGGTCTAGCGGGGGGAGTTGGAATGAGCAGTTCTTC	CASSSSKGSSGGSWNEQFF
TRBD2	TRBV2	TRBJ2-1	few	TGTGCCAGCAGGGCCCCGGGACTAGCGGGGGGGGACTACAATGAGCAGTTCTTC	CASRAPGLAGGDYNEQFF
NA	TRBV7-6	TRBJ2-3	many	TGTGCCAGCAGCCCTAGAGCAGAATCAGATACGCAGTATTTT	CASSPRAESDTQYF
TRBD1	TRBV6-6	TRBJ1-2	many	TGTGCCAGCAGGTCGAACCGGGACAGAGATACTTTGGGCTATGGCTACACCTTC	CASRSNRDRDTLGYGYTF